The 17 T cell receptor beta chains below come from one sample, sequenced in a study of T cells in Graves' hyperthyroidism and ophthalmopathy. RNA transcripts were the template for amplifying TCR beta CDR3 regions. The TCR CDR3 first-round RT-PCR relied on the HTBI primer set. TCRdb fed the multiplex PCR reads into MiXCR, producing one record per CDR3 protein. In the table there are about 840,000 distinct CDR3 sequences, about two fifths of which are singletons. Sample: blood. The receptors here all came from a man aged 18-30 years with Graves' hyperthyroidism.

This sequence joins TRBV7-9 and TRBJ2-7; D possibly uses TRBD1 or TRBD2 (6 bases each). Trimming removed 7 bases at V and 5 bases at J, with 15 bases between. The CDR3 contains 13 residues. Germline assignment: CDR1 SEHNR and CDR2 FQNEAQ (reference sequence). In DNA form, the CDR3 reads TGTGCCAGCAAGGGGGGCGCGTCCCACGAGCAGTACTTC. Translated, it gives CASKGGASHEQYF.

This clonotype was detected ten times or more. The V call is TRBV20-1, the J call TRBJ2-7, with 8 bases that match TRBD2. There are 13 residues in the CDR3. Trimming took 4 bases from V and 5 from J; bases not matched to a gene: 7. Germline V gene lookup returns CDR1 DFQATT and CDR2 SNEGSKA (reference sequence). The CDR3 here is CSATEREHHEQYF. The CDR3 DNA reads TGCAGTGCTACCGAGCGGGAGCACCACGAGCAGTACTTC.

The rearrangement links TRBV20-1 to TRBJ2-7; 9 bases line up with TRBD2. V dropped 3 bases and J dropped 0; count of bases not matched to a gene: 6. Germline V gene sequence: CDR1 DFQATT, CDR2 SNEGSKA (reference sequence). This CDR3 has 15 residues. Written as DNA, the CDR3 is TGCAGTGCTAGTCCCCTAGCGGGGCGCTCCTACGAGCAGTACTTC. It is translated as CSASPLAGRSYEQYF.

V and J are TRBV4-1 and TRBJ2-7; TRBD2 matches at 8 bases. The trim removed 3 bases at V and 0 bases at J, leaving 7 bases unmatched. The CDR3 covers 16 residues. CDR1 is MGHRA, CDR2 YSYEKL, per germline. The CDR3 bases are TGCGCCAGCAGCCAGCAAACTAGCGGATTCTCCTACGAGCAGTACTTC. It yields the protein CASSQQTSGFSYEQYF.

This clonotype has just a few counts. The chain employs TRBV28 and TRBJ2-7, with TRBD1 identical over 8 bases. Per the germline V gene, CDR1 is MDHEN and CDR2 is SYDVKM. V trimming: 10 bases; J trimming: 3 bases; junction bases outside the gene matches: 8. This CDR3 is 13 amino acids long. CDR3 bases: TGTGCCACACGGGACAGGTTTCGCTACGAGCAGTACTTC. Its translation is CATRDRFRYEQYF.

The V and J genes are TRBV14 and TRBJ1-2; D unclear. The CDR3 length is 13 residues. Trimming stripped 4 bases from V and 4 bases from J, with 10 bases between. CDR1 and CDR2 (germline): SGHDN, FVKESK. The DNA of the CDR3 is TGTGCCAGCAGCCGAGTGGGCAGCTATGGCTACACCTTC. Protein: CASSRVGSYGYTF.

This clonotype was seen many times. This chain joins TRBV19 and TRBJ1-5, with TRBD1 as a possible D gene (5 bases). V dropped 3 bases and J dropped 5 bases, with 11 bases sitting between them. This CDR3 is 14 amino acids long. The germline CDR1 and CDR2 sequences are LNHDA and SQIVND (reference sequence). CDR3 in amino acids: CASSILDSDQPQHF. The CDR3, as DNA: TGTGCCAGTAGTATTCTTGACAGCGATCAGCCCCAGCATTTT.

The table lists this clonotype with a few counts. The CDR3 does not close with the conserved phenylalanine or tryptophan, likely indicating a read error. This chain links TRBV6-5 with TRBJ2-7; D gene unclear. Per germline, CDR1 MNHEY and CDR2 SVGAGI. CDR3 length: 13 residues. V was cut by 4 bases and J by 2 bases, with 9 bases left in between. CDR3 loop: CASSLGLAYEQYL. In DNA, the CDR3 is TGTGCCAGCAGTTTGGGTCTAGCCTACGAGCAGTACCTC.

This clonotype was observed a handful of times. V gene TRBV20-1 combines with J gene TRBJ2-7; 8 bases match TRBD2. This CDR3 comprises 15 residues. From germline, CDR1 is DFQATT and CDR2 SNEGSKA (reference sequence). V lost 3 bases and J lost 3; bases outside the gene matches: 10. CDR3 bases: TGCAGTGCTAGGCCGCCGGGACTAGTGTACTACGAGCAGTACTTC. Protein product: CSARPPGLVYYEQYF.

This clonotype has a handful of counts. The CDR3 region has the DNA TGTGCCAGCAGCAAGACAGGGGGCGACCTCAATCAGCCCCAGCATTTT. This codes for CASSKTGGDLNQPQHF. The V call is TRBV28, the J call TRBJ1-5; 10 bases line up with TRBD1. This CDR3 comprises 16 residues. Germline V gene sequence: CDR1 MDHEN, CDR2 SYDVKM. Trimming cost V 6 bases and J 3 bases; bases outside gene matches: 8.

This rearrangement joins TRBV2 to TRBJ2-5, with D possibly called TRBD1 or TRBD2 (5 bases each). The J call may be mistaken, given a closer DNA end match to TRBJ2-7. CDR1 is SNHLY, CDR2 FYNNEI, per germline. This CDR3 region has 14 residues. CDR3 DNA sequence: TGTGCCAGCAGTGAATTGGGGACCTACTACGAGCAGTACTTC. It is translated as CASSELGTYYEQYF.

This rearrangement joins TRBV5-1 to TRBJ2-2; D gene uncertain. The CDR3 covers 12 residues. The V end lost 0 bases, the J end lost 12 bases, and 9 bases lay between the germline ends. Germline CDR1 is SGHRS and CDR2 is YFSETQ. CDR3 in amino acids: CASSLDQAKLFF. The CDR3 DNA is TGCGCCAGCAGCTTGGACCAGGCGAAGCTGTTTTTT.

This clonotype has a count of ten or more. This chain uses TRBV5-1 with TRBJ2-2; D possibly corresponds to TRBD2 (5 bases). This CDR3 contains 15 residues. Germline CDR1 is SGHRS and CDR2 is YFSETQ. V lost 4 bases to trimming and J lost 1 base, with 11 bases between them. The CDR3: CASSLLRVNTGELFF. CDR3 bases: TGCGCCAGCAGCCTATTGAGGGTGAACACCGGGGAGCTGTTTTTT.

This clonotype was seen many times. The CDR3 loop reads CASSPYMNTEAFF. In nucleotides, the CDR3 is TGTGCCAGCAGCCCTTACATGAACACTGAAGCTTTCTTT. The chain couples TRBV5-5 to TRBJ1-1; no clear D. Trimming shortened V by 4 bases and J by 0 bases, and 7 bases separated the two germline ends. Germline assignment: CDR1 SGHKS and CDR2 YYEKEE (reference sequence). There are 13 residues in the CDR3.

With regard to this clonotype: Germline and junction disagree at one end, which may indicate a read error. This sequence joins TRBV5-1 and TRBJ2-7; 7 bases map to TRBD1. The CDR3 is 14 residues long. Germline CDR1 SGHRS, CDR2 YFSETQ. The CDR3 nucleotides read TGCGCCAGCAAAGCAGGGACAGCCACTGACGAGCAGTATTTC. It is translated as CASKAGTATDEQYF.

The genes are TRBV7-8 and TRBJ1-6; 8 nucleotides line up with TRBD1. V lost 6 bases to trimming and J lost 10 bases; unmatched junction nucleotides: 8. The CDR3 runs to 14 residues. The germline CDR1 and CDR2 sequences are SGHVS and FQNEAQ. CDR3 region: CASSPGQVRSPLHF. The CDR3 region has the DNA TGTGCCAGCAGTCCGGGACAGGTCAGGTCACCCCTCCACTTT.

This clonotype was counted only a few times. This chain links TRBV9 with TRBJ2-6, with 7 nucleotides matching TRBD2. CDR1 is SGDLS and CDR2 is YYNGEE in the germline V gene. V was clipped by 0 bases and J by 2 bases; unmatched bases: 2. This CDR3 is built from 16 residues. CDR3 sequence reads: CASSVGAGAGANVLTF. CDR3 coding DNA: TGTGCCAGCAGCGTAGGCGCGGGGGCTGGGGCCAACGTCCTGACTTTC. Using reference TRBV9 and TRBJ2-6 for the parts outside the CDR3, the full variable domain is DSGVTQTPKHLITATGQRVTLRCSPRSGDLSVYWYQQSLDQGLQFLIQYYNGEERAKGNILERFSAQQFPDLHSELNLSSLELGDSALYFCASSVGAGAGANVLTFGAGSRLTVL.